These 27 T cell receptor beta chains share one sample of origin, sequenced in a study of blood T cell repertoires in COVID-19. The method was immunoSEQ multiplex PCR; TCRdb's version includes in-frame clones alone and lacks a portion of them. The sample records a few hundred thousand clones, about 91% being singletons. The sequencing input was peripheral blood. All receptors come from a woman in her 40s who had recovered from COVID-19.

This chain links TRBV5-5 with TRBJ1-1, with D perhaps TRBD1 (5 bases). From germline, CDR1 is SGHKS and CDR2 YYEKEE (reference sequence). V shed 5 bases and J shed 2 bases, with 10 bases lying between them. This CDR3 is built from 13 residues. CDR3 DNA: TGTGCCAGCAGTAGAAGGGGAAACACTGAAGCTTTCTTT. It is translated as CASSRRGNTEAFF. The whole variable domain, filled in from reference TRBV5-5 and TRBJ1-1, reads DAGVTQSPTHLIKTRGQQVTLRCSPISGHKSVSWYQQVLGQGPQFIFQYYEKEERGRGNFPDRFSARQFPNYSSELNVNALLLGDSALYLCASSRRGNTEAFFGQGTRLTVV.

The chain links TRBV7-2 to TRBJ2-3, with 8 bases matching TRBD2. The CDR3 length is 16 residues. V was pared by 2 bases and J by 3 bases, with 7 bases of the junction left unmatched. Germline assignment: CDR1 SGHTA and CDR2 FQGNSA. The CDR3 DNA is TGTGCCAGCAGCTTAAGTATGCGGGGGGTAACAGATACGCAGTATTTT. Its protein product is CASSLSMRGVTDTQYF.

This rearrangement joins TRBV6-5 to TRBJ2-7; perhaps TRBD2 as D (5 bases). V lost 4 bases and J 4 bases, leaving 11 bases between the germline ends. In germline, CDR1 is MNHEY, CDR2 SVGAGI. The length of the CDR3 is 13 residues. The DNA for the CDR3 is TGTGCCAGCAGTTCCGGGAACGCTTACGAGCAGTACTTC. Protein product: CASSSGNAYEQYF.

The genes are TRBV6-6 and TRBJ2-1; no definite D call. V was shortened by 5 bases and J by 6 bases, with 29 bases between the two germline ends. Germline CDR1 MNHNY, CDR2 SVGAGI (reference sequence). The CDR3 is 19 amino acids. The CDR3 DNA reads as TGTGCCAGCAGTCCCCAACCTGGTTGGGCACAAAGAGTAGGCAATGAGCAGTTCTTC. This codes for CASSPQPGWAQRVGNEQFF.

The rearrangement links TRBV20-1 to TRBJ2-3; D is unclear. Trimming stripped 1 base from V and 4 bases from J, with 3 bases between. Germline V CDR1 and CDR2: DFQATT, SNEGSKA (reference sequence). This CDR3 spans 11 amino acids. In DNA, the CDR3 is TGCAGTGCTAGAGTCTCAGATACGCAGTATTTT. Translating gives CSARVSDTQYF.

The CDR3 reads CASSLMRVTDTQYF. DNA of the CDR3: TGCGCCAGCAGCTTGATGCGGGTCACAGATACGCAGTATTTT. V is TRBV5-1 and J is TRBJ2-3; D may be TRBD2 (5 bases). Germline V gene lookup returns CDR1 SGHRS and CDR2 YFSETQ. V was cut by 1 base and J by 2 bases, with 8 bases left in between. This CDR3 is 14 amino acids long.

This clone occurred once. The rearrangement links TRBV5-6 to TRBJ1-2, with 8 bases fitting TRBD1. Germline CDR1 reads SGHDT; CDR2 reads YYEEEE. V was pared by 2 bases and J by 8 bases, with 5 bases of the junction left unmatched. The CDR3 is made up of 13 amino acids. The CDR3, as DNA: TGTGCCAGCAGCTTAGGACAGGGTAACGGCTACACCTTC. Its translation is CASSLGQGNGYTF.

The chain uses TRBV5-1 and TRBJ2-3; 7 bases map to TRBD1. The V segment lost 0 bases and the J segment 4 bases; nucleotides outside the gene matches: 11. This CDR3 region has 17 residues. Germline-derived CDR1 and CDR2 are SGHRS and YFSETQ. CDR3 residues: CASSLGAGGFSADTQYF. In nucleotides, the CDR3 is TGCGCCAGCAGCTTGGGGGCAGGGGGTTTTAGTGCAGATACGCAGTATTTT.

This rearrangement joins TRBV3-1 (or the pseudogene TRBV3-2) to TRBJ1-1, with TRBD1 as a possible D gene (5 bases). Germline lookup yields CDR1 LGHDT and CDR2 YNNKEL (reference sequence). V lost 1 base to trimming and J lost 0 bases, with 6 bases between them. This CDR3 is 14 amino acids long. CDR3 protein: CASSQGQLNTEAFF. The CDR3 bases are TGTGCCAGCAGCCAAGGACAGTTGAACACTGAAGCTTTCTTT.

This chain joins TRBV5-1 and TRBJ1-1; a possible D gene is TRBD1 (5 bases). Germline assignment: CDR1 SGHRS and CDR2 YFSETQ. This CDR3 region has 14 residues. V was clipped by 4 bases and J by 1 base, with 11 bases between them. The CDR3 here is CASSPQDRNTEAFF. The DNA of the CDR3 is TGCGCCAGCAGCCCGCAAGACAGGAACACTGAAGCTTTCTTT.

CDR3 in DNA: TGTGCCAGCAGCCCATTGAGCGGGGGTGGAACCGGGGAGCTGTTTTTT. Translation: CASSPLSGGGTGELFF. This rearrangement joins TRBV7-9 to TRBJ2-2; 8 positions match TRBD2. V shed 5 bases and J 5 bases; nucleotides not matched to a gene: 10. The CDR3 contains 16 residues. CDR1 is SEHNR, CDR2 FQNEAQ, per germline (reference sequence).

The V and J genes are TRBV6-4 and TRBJ2-1; a weak D match, TRBD2 (5 bases). V lost 8 bases to trimming and J lost 2 bases, with 19 bases between them. Per the germline V gene, CDR1 is MRHNA and CDR2 is SNTAGT. The CDR3 runs 16 residues. As DNA, the CDR3 is TGTGCCAGCCATGGGGTGGGGAGCTTCCCCTACAATGAGCAGTTCTTC. It yields the protein CASHGVGSFPYNEQFF.

The chain joins TRBV30 to TRBJ2-2; the match to TRBD1 covers 8 bases. V trimming: 7 bases; J trimming: 4 bases; junction bases outside the gene matches: 11. Germline-derived CDR1 and CDR2 are GTSNPN and SVGIG (reference sequence). CDR3 length: 15 residues. CDR3 sequence: CASTQGGSGTGELFF. The CDR3 nucleotides are TGTGCCTCAACACAGGGGGGTAGCGGCACCGGGGAGCTGTTTTTT.

This clone was counted between two and nine times. The rearrangement uses TRBV28 and TRBJ2-7; a weak D match, TRBD2 (5 bases). The germline V gene has CDR1 MDHEN and CDR2 SYDVKM. V gave up 1 base and J gave up 2 bases, with 9 bases separating them. CDR3 length: 14 residues. CDR3 in amino acids: CASSLSGGAYEQYF. CDR3 DNA sequence: TGTGCCAGCAGTTTATCAGGAGGCGCCTACGAGCAGTACTTC.

This clone was seen only a few times. The V and J genes are TRBV3-1 (or the pseudogene TRBV3-2) and TRBJ2-7, with 7 bases matching TRBD1. Germline V gives CDR1 LGHDT, CDR2 YNNKEL (reference sequence). The ends lost 4 bases at V and 0 bases at J; junction bases unmatched: 3. The length of the CDR3 is 14 residues. The DNA for the CDR3 is TGTGCCAGCAGCCCCCGACAGGGCTCCTACGAGCAGTACTTC. This sequence encodes CASSPRQGSYEQYF.

This clone was found once. V and J are TRBV28 and TRBJ2-7; D unclear. CDR3 length: 11 amino acids. Trimming removed 5 bases from V and 9 bases from J, with 11 bases in between. From germline, CDR1 is MDHEN and CDR2 SYDVKM. For the CDR3, the DNA is TGTGCCAGCAGTCCGCCCCCCGGGCAGTACTTC. Residues: CASSPPPGQYF.

The chain has TRBV18 and TRBJ2-1, with 12 bases fitting TRBD1. This CDR3 has 16 residues. V lost 6 bases to trimming and J lost 7 bases; unmatched junction nucleotides: 10. From germline, CDR1 is KGHSH and CDR2 LQKENI. CDR3 nucleotide sequence: TGTGCCAGCTCTCTCACTCCGGGACAGGGGGCGAATGAGCAGTTCTTC. It yields the protein CASSLTPGQGANEQFF.

CDR3 in DNA: TGTGCCAGCAGCCCACAGGGGAGCGGTGAGCAGTTCTTC. Encoded protein: CASSPQGSGEQFF. The chain recombines TRBV7-9 with TRBJ2-1, with 7 bases lining up with TRBD1. CDR3 length: 13 amino acids. Unmatched junction bases numbered 7, after V lost 5 bases and J lost 9 bases. From germline, CDR1 is SEHNR and CDR2 FQNEAQ (reference sequence).

The J gene is TRBJ2-2, the V gene TRBV20-1, with 8 bases identical to TRBD2. The CDR3 has 15 amino acids. The junction had 8 bases not matched to a gene; V was cut back by 3 bases and J by 5 bases. Germline lookup yields CDR1 DFQATT and CDR2 SNEGSKA (reference sequence). The CDR3: CSASLAGGQTGELFF. For the CDR3, the DNA is TGCAGTGCTAGTCTGGCGGGGGGCCAAACCGGGGAGCTGTTTTTT.

The chain couples TRBV5-4 to TRBJ2-2; the D gene is possibly TRBD1 (5 bases). V was cut by 0 bases and J by 6 bases, with 12 bases left in between. The CDR3 runs 15 residues. Germline CDR1 and CDR2: SGHNT and YYREEE (reference sequence). The CDR3 loop reads CASSLVKRGPGELFF. As DNA, the CDR3 is TGTGCCAGCAGCTTGGTGAAAAGGGGTCCCGGGGAGCTGTTTTTT. The complete variable domain, with remaining parts taken from reference TRBV5-4 and TRBJ2-2, reads ETGVTQSPTHLIKTRGQQVTLRCSSQSGHNTVSWYQQALGQGPQFIFQYYREEENGRGNFPPRFSGLQFPNYSSELNVNALELDDSALYLCASSLVKRGPGELFFGEGSRLTVL.

The CDR3, as DNA: TGTGCCAGCTCACCACCGGCAGGGCTGGGCTATGGCTACACCTTC. Amino acids: CASSPPAGLGYGYTF. The rearrangement joins TRBV18 to TRBJ1-2, with D perhaps matching TRBD1 (5 bases). V lost 0 bases, J lost 4 bases, and 12 bases lay in between. The CDR3 spans 15 residues. The V gene's germline CDR1 is KGHSH and CDR2 LQKENI.

V usage is TRBV2 and J usage is TRBJ2-7; D unresolved. Germline V gives CDR1 SNHLY, CDR2 FYNNEI. With 4 bases removed from V and 3 bases from J, the gap between germline ends came to 7 bases. The CDR3 has 12 residues. The CDR3 is CASSATDYEQYF. In DNA, the CDR3 is TGTGCCAGCAGTGCCACTGACTACGAGCAGTACTTC.

This chain connects TRBV10-3 to TRBJ2-7; 8 bases are a match to TRBD1. The CDR3 contains 16 residues. Germline loops: CDR1 ENHRY, CDR2 SYGVKD. J gave up 1 base and V 1 base, and 6 bases lay outside the gene matches. The CDR3 DNA reads TGTGCCATCAGTGAGTATCGGACAGGGACATCCTACGAGCAGTACGTC. This gives the protein CAISEYRTGTSYEQYV.

This chain connects TRBV7-8 to TRBJ2-7, with TRBD2 matching 8 bases. CDR1 and CDR2 (germline): SGHVS, FQNEAQ. The CDR3 loop spans 16 amino acids. With V trimmed by 5 bases and J by 7 bases, 16 bases remained unmatched. The CDR3 loop reads CASSAALASGSWEQYV. The CDR3 nucleotides read TGTGCCAGCAGCGCCGCCCTGGCTAGCGGGTCTTGGGAGCAGTACGTC.

The gene calls are TRBV24-1 and TRBJ1-2, with D tentatively TRBD1 (5 bases). This CDR3 contains 14 residues. Trimming shortened V by 4 bases and J by 0 bases, and 8 bases separated the two germline ends. The germline CDR1 and CDR2 sequences are KGHDR and SFDVKD. CDR3 residues: CATSDAGTNYGYTF. The CDR3 nucleotides read TGTGCCACCAGTGACGCAGGGACTAACTATGGCTACACCTTC.

The table lists this clone with many counts. The rearrangement uses TRBV3-1 (or the pseudogene TRBV3-2) and TRBJ2-7; a weak D match, TRBD1 (5 bases). The CDR3 loop spans 15 amino acids. Germline CDR1 is LGHDT and CDR2 is YNNKEL (reference sequence). The germline V and J ends were trimmed by 2 bases and 4 bases, with 15 bases remaining between them. CDR3 nucleotide sequence: TGTGCCAGCAGCCAAACCCCTGGACAAATTTACGAGCAGTACTTC. Its protein is CASSQTPGQIYEQYF.

V usage is TRBV6-5 and J usage is TRBJ2-2; D not resolved. The germline gives CDR1 MNHEY, CDR2 SVGAGI. V was cut by 6 bases and J by 1 base, with 3 bases left in between. The CDR3 covers 12 residues. CDR3 sequence: CASRQNTGELFF. The CDR3 DNA reads as TGTGCCAGCAGACAGAACACCGGGGAGCTGTTTTTT.